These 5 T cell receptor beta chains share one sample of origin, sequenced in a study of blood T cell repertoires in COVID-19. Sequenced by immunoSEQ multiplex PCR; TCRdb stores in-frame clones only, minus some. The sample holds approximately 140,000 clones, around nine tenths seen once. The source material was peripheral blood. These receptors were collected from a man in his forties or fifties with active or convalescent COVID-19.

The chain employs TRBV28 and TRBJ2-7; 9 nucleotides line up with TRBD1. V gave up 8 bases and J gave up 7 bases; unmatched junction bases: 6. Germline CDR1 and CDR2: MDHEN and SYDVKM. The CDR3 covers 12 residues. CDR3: CASAAGQGEQYF. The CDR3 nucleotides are TGTGCCAGCGCCGCTGGACAGGGGGAGCAGTACTTC.

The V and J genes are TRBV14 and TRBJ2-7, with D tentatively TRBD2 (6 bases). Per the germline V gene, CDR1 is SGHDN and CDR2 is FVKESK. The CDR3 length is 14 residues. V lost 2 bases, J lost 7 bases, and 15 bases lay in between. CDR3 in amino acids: CASSQYGRRDEQYF. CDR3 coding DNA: TGTGCCAGCAGCCAATACGGGAGAAGGGATGAGCAGTACTTC.

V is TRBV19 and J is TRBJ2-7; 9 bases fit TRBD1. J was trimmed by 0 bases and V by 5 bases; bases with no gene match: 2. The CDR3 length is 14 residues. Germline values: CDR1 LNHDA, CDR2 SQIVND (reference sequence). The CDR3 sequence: CASSGQGPSYEQYF. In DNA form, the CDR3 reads TGTGCCAGTAGTGGACAGGGGCCCTCCTACGAGCAGTACTTC.

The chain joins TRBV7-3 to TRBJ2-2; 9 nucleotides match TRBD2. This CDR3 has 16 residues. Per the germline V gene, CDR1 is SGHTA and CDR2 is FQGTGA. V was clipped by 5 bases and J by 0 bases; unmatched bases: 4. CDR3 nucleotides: TGTGCCAGCAGCCCAACTAGCGGGTCGAACACCGGGGAGCTGTTTTTT. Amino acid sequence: CASSPTSGSNTGELFF.

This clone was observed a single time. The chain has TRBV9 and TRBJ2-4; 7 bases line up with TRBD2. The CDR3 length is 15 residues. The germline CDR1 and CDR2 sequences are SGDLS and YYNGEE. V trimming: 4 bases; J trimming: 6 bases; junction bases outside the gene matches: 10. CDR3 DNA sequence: TGTGCCAGCAGCCCACCTGGACTAGAAAGAAACATTCAGTACTTC. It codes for CASSPPGLERNIQYF.